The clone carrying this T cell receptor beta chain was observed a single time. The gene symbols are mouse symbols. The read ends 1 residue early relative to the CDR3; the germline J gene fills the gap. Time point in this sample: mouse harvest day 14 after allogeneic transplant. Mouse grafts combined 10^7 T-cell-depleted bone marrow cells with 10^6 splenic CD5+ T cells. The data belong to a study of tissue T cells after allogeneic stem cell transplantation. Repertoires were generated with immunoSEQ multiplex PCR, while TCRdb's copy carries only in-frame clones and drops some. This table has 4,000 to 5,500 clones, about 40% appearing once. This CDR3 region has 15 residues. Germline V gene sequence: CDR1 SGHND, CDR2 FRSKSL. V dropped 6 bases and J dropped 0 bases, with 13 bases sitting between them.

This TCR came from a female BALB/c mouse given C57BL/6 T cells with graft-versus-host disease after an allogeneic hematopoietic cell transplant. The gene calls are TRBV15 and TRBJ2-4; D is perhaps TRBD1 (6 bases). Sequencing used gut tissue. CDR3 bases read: TGTGCCAGCAGCCCGGACAGAAATAGTCAAAACACCTTGTAC. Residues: CASSPDRNSQNTLY. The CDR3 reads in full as CASSPDRNSQNTLYF.